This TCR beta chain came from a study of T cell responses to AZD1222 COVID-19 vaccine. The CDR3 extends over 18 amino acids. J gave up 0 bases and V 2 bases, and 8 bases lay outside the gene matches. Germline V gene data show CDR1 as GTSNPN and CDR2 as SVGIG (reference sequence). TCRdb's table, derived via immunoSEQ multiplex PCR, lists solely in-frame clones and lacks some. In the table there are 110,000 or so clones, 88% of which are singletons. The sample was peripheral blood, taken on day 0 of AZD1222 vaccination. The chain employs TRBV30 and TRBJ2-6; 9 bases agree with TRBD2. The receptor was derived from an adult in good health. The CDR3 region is CAWSSIRAGGSGANVLTF. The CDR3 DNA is TGTGCCTGGAGTTCTATTAGAGCGGGGGGCTCTGGGGCCAACGTCCTGACTTTC. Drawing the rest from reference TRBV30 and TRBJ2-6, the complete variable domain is SQTIHQWPATLVQPVGSPLSLECTVEGTSNPNLYWYRQAAGRGLQLLFYSVGIGQISSEVPQNLSASRPQDRQFILSSKKLLLSDSGFYLCAWSSIRAGGSGANVLTFGAGSRLTVL.